This TCR beta chain was recorded in a study of CD8+ T cells in alopecia areata. Whole-study findings and limits: Researchers reported that TCR sharing among patients proved less clear than in mice, possibly HLA-linked.

As regards this clone: Its antigen is currently unknown.

Sequencing templates came from extracted RNA that was reverse transcribed into cDNA. Profiling relied on immunoSEQ multiplex PCR, and the TCRdb table lists in-frame clones only, not all of them. This table holds under 30,000 clones, around 53% found once. Sample: NKG2D-high CD8+ T cells sorted from blood. This clonotype was obtained from a human donor with alopecia areata.

CDR3 amino acids: CASSWGQTEAFF. The CDR3 nucleotides are TGTGCCAGCAGTTGGGGACAAACCGAAGCTTTCTTT. The V and J genes are TRBV6-6 and TRBJ1-1, with D possibly matching TRBD1 (6 bases). The V end was cut by 4 bases, the J end by 8 bases, with 11 bases between. Germline CDR1 and CDR2: MNHNY and SVGAGI (reference sequence). This CDR3 has 12 residues.